Shown below are 30 T cell receptor beta chains from a single sample sequenced in a study of blood T cells in healthy people across ages. A second PCR of 7 to 11 cycles used a sample-barcoded 5' primer and a J-beta primer mix. TCRdb ran MiXCR on the 5' RACE reads and lists one entry per CDR3 protein. The sample has 1 million or so distinct CDR3 sequences, more than 35% seen once. Sequenced material: blood. Every receptor here comes from a woman aged 60-75 years in good health.

The V call is TRBV6-1, the J call TRBJ2-7; 14 bases map to TRBD2. The CDR3 has 14 amino acids. CDR1 and CDR2 from the germline V gene are MNHNS and SASEGT. Trimming took 8 bases from V and 5 from J; bases not matched to a gene: 5. CDR3 bases: TGTGCCAGCGCTCTGGGACTAGCGGGAGACGAGCAGTACTTC. Residues: CASALGLAGDEQYF.

V usage is TRBV9 and J usage is TRBJ2-1; D is uncertain. This CDR3 comprises 16 residues. V was shortened by 3 bases and J by 3 bases, with 16 bases between the two germline ends. Per the germline V gene, CDR1 is SGDLS and CDR2 is YYNGEE. CDR3 bases: TGTGCCAGCAGCGCGAGACTTAGTATAGGCTACAATGAGCAGTTCTTC. It encodes CASSARLSIGYNEQFF.

Ten or more counts support this clonotype. The V call is TRBV3-1, the J call TRBJ2-4; TRBD2 is a possible D gene (5 bases). Trimming took off 0 bases at V and 6 bases at J, with 15 bases between the two ends. This CDR3 has 16 residues. CDR1 is LGHDT, CDR2 YNNKEL, per germline (reference sequence). The CDR3 region is CASSQDYGETGNIQYF. Written as DNA, the CDR3 is TGTGCCAGCAGCCAAGATTATGGGGAGACGGGAAACATTCAGTACTTC.

This chain joins TRBV7-9 and TRBJ2-7; no reliable D call. The CDR3 sequence is 13 residues long. V was shortened by 4 bases and J by 7 bases, with 14 bases between the two germline ends. The germline V gene encodes CDR1 SEHNR and CDR2 FQNEAQ (reference sequence). The CDR3 region is CASSSRPILEQYF. Here the CDR3 DNA reads TGTGCCAGCAGCTCCAGACCCATCTTGGAGCAGTACTTC.

This clonotype was seen a handful of times. The V gene is TRBV7-8, the J gene TRBJ2-1; 8 bases align to TRBD2. The germline V gene has CDR1 SGHVS and CDR2 FQNEAQ. The J segment lost 4 bases and the V segment lost 6 bases, leaving 11 bases of the junction unmatched. The CDR3 loop spans 16 amino acids. CDR3 coding DNA: TGTGCCAGCAGTCGAATAGCGGGGCGAGGTTACAATGAGCAGTTCTTC. It specifies CASSRIAGRGYNEQFF.

The genes are TRBV6-6 and TRBJ2-1; D is perhaps TRBD1 or TRBD2 (5 bases each). The germline V gene encodes CDR1 MNHNY and CDR2 SVGAGI (reference sequence). The CDR3 sequence is 15 residues long. Trimming took off 6 bases at V and 5 bases at J, with 17 bases between the two ends. The CDR3 coding sequence is TGTGCCAGCAGATGGTACGGGGCGTATGACAATGAGCAGTTCTTC. It codes for CASRWYGAYDNEQFF.

Concerning this clonotype: A junction end diverges from the germline sequence, so it may reflect a read error. This chain connects TRBV6-6 to TRBJ2-1; D tentatively fits TRBD1 or TRBD2 (6 bases each). The CDR3 contains 17 residues. Looked up from germline, CDR1 is MNHNY and CDR2 is SVGAGI (reference sequence). Written as DNA, the CDR3 is TGTGCCAGCAGCCACAAGTTAGGGGGGTACTCCTACAATGAGCAGCTCTTC. It is translated as CASSHKLGGYSYNEQLF.

The chain has TRBV10-3 and TRBJ2-3; D ambiguous. CDR1 and CDR2 (germline): ENHRY, SYGVKD. The CDR3 runs 15 residues. The V end lost 3 bases, the J end lost 0 bases, and 10 bases lay between the germline ends. CDR3 protein: CAISDTPTSTDTQYF. The DNA for the CDR3 is TGTGCCATCAGTGATACCCCTACTAGCACAGATACGCAGTATTTT.

This clonotype has a handful of counts. The chain combines TRBV27 with TRBJ2-7, with 7 nucleotides matching TRBD1. This CDR3 region has 14 residues. Germline V gene lookup returns CDR1 MNHEY and CDR2 SMNVEV (reference sequence). The V segment lost 5 bases and the J segment 2 bases; nucleotides outside the gene matches: 6. The CDR3 loop is CASSPLDRTYEQYF. The CDR3 coding sequence is TGTGCCAGCAGTCCCTTGGACAGGACCTACGAGCAGTACTTC.

The V call is TRBV6-2 or TRBV6-3, the J call TRBJ2-1; D unclear. The V end was cut by 5 bases, the J end by 6 bases, with 8 bases between. CDR1 and CDR2 (germline): MNHEY, SVGEGT. The CDR3 consists of 12 residues. This CDR3 reads CASSIGPNEQFF. The CDR3, as DNA: TGTGCCAGCAGTATAGGTCCCAATGAGCAGTTCTTC.

This chain connects TRBV20-1 to TRBJ2-7; D may match TRBD1 or TRBD2 (6 bases each). TRBJ2-5 explains the end of the DNA better; the J call may be wrong. Germline lookup yields CDR1 DFQATT and CDR2 SNEGSKA (reference sequence). The CDR3 extends over 12 amino acids. CDR3: CSVTGTAGTQYF. The DNA for the CDR3 is TGCAGTGTAACAGGGACTGCCGGGACCCAGTACTTC.

Ten or more counts support this clonotype. J is TRBJ2-7 and V is TRBV28; D possibly corresponds to TRBD2 (6 bases). Trimming took off 6 bases at V and 0 bases at J, with 15 bases between the two ends. The germline V gene has CDR1 MDHEN and CDR2 SYDVKM. CDR3 size: 15 residues. The CDR3 reads CASSLGRGSSYEQYF. As DNA, the CDR3 is TGTGCCAGCAGCTTAGGTCGGGGGAGCTCCTACGAGCAGTACTTC.

The genes are TRBV2 and TRBJ1-4; TRBD1 agrees at 7 bases. The CDR3 loop spans 17 amino acids. V lost 7 bases and J lost 0; bases outside the gene matches: 11. Per germline, CDR1 SNHLY and CDR2 FYNNEI. Here the CDR3 DNA reads TGTGCCAGCACCCTGGGACAGACCCCGACAACTAATGAAAAACTGTTTTTT. Its translation is CASTLGQTPTTNEKLFF.

The rearrangement joins TRBV27 to TRBJ2-4, with 7 bases identical to TRBD1. The better agreement between TRBJ2-7 and the DNA end casts doubt on the J call. CDR3 size: 16 residues. CDR1 MNHEY and CDR2 SMNVEV come from the germline V gene (reference sequence). The CDR3 nucleotides read TGTGCCAGCAGTGCATCGGGACAGACAGGCGGGTACGAGCAGTACTTC. Translation gives CASSASGQTGGYEQYF.

The J gene is TRBJ1-5, the V gene TRBV4-2; 10 nucleotides line up with TRBD1. Germline V gene sequence: CDR1 LGHNA, CDR2 YNFKEQ. The CDR3 spans 16 residues. J was trimmed by 8 bases and V by 0 bases; bases with no gene match: 7. The CDR3 bases are TGTGCCAGCAGCCAAGATCGGGGACAGGGGATTGAGCCCCAGCATTTT. Encoded protein: CASSQDRGQGIEPQHF.

This clonotype was seen a few times. The chain uses TRBV15 and TRBJ2-5; D might be TRBD2 (5 bases). The germline V and J ends were trimmed by 7 bases and 7 bases, with 13 bases remaining between them. The CDR3 spans 12 residues. In germline, CDR1 is LNHNV, CDR2 YYDKDF (reference sequence). The CDR3 sequence is CATNSDEGTQYF. CDR3 coding DNA: TGTGCCACCAATTCAGATGAGGGGACCCAGTACTTC.

The chain employs TRBV10-3 and TRBJ2-3; weak D call: TRBD1 (5 bases). The CDR3 is made up of 15 amino acids. The germline V and J ends were trimmed by 0 bases and 2 bases, with 9 bases remaining between them. CDR1 is ENHRY, CDR2 SYGVKD, per germline. The CDR3 region is CAISESGQVTDTQYF. CDR3 nucleotides: TGTGCCATCAGTGAGTCGGGGCAAGTCACAGATACGCAGTATTTT.

The chain couples TRBV6-6 to TRBJ2-3; D is perhaps TRBD2 (5 bases). The CDR3 extends over 11 amino acids. Germline V gene data show CDR1 as MNHNY and CDR2 as SVGAGI (reference sequence). The ends were cut back, 6 bases at V and 6 bases at J, with 7 bases in the middle. The CDR3 reads CASRERDTQYF. CDR3 nucleotide sequence: TGTGCCAGCAGGGAGCGGGATACGCAGTATTTT.

This rearrangement joins TRBV6-5 to TRBJ2-7, with a weak D call TRBD1 (5 bases). This CDR3 has 12 residues. V dropped 7 bases and J dropped 0 bases, with 7 bases sitting between them. Germline V CDR1 and CDR2: MNHEY, SVGAGI. CDR3 sequence (DNA): TGTGCCAGCAAGGACAACTCCTACGAGCAGTACTTC. Its protein product is CASKDNSYEQYF.

This chain joins TRBV29-1 and TRBJ1-1, with D possibly matching TRBD1 (5 bases). The V end was cut by 2 bases, the J end by 5 bases, with 12 bases between. Germline CDR1 and CDR2: SQVTM and ANQGSEA. CDR3 size: 13 residues. The DNA for the CDR3 is TGCAGCGTTGAACCGGGTGGGACGACTGAAGCTTTCTTT. The encoded protein is CSVEPGGTTEAFF.

The chain is built from TRBV12-3 or TRBV12-4 and TRBJ2-7, with TRBD1 as a possible D gene (6 bases). The length of the CDR3 is 17 residues. V was pared by 5 bases and J by 7 bases, with 27 bases between. This CDR3 is CASSPGQLEVIDNEQYF. Written as DNA, the CDR3 is TGTGCCAGCAGTCCCGGACAGTTGGAGGTAATAGACAATGAGCAGTACTTC.

The chain recombines TRBV10-2 with TRBJ2-4; no definite D call. The J call could be wrong; TRBJ2-5 is a better fit for the DNA end. The CDR3 contains 13 residues. CDR1 WSHSY and CDR2 SAAADI come from the germline V gene. The CDR3 protein is CASSVELQETQYF. As DNA, the CDR3 is TGCGCCAGCAGTGTCGAACTCCAAGAGACCCAGTACTTC.

V usage is TRBV5-1 and J usage is TRBJ1-2, with a tentative D call TRBD1 (6 bases). Germline assignment: CDR1 SGHRS and CDR2 YFSETQ. V shed 0 bases and J shed 5 bases, with 17 bases lying between them. The CDR3 has 16 residues. The CDR3 reads CASSLEGGHLLYGYTF. The CDR3 nucleotides are TGCGCCAGCAGCTTGGAGGGGGGTCATCTTCTATATGGCTACACCTTC.

This clonotype was detected a few times. The V gene is TRBV14, the J gene TRBJ2-5, with 11 bases matching TRBD2. Germline lookup yields CDR1 SGHDN and CDR2 FVKESK. This CDR3 contains 17 residues. V was clipped by 1 base and J by 1 base; unmatched bases: 5. The CDR3 loop reads CASSQAGTSGPQETQYF. DNA of the CDR3: TGTGCCAGCAGCCAAGCCGGGACTAGCGGCCCCCAAGAGACCCAGTACTTC.

A few counts support this clonotype. This chain uses TRBV6-1 with TRBJ2-7, with 10 bases aligning to TRBD2. The V segment lost 2 bases and the J segment 0 bases; nucleotides outside the gene matches: 4. Germline CDR1 and CDR2: MNHNS and SASEGT. The length of the CDR3 is 16 residues. CDR3 sequence (DNA): TGTGCCAGCAGTGAAATCTCTAGCGGGAGCTCCTACGAGCAGTACTTC. It yields the protein CASSEISSGSSYEQYF.

This clonotype has more than one count but fewer than ten. The gene calls are TRBV6-5 and TRBJ2-3; D is ambiguous. The CDR3 loop spans 11 amino acids. V lost 7 bases to trimming and J lost 4 bases, with 6 bases between them. Germline V CDR1 and CDR2: MNHEY, SVGAGI. The CDR3 DNA is TGTGCCAGCACCCTGGCAGATACGCAGTATTTT. It translates to CASTLADTQYF.

This clonotype has more than one count but fewer than ten. CDR3 protein: CASSVAPEGEGGEQFF. DNA for the CDR3: TGTGCCAGCAGCGTAGCTCCGGAGGGAGAGGGGGGTGAGCAGTTCTTC. The chain links TRBV9 to TRBJ2-1; D tentatively reads TRBD1 or TRBD2 (6 bases each). The length of the CDR3 is 16 residues. Germline V gene lookup returns CDR1 SGDLS and CDR2 YYNGEE. The V end was cut by 0 bases, the J end by 9 bases, with 19 bases between.

V and J are TRBV7-2 and TRBJ2-5, with 15 bases aligning to TRBD2. The J call may not be correct, given that the DNA end is closer to TRBJ2-1. Germline lookup yields CDR1 SGHTA and CDR2 FQGNSA. The length of the CDR3 is 19 residues. The DNA for the CDR3 is TGTGCCAGCAGACCTTTTTATGGGACTAGCGGGAGGCGGCGGGAGACCCAGTTCTTC. Its translation is CASRPFYGTSGRRRETQFF.

This clonotype was found a few times. The chain combines TRBV27 with TRBJ2-5; D is undetermined. The assigned J gene may be wrong: the sequence end matches TRBJ2-7 better. The CDR3 loop spans 12 amino acids. Germline V gene lookup returns CDR1 MNHEY and CDR2 SMNVEV (reference sequence). In DNA, the CDR3 is TGTGCCAGCAGAGAAGTGGGAAGCGAGCAGTACTTC. It codes for CASREVGSEQYF.

The gene calls are TRBV7-2 and TRBJ2-7, with D maybe TRBD1 (7 bases). Per the germline V gene, CDR1 is SGHTA and CDR2 is FQGNSA. The CDR3 contains 15 residues. V lost 6 bases and J 2 bases, leaving 17 bases between the germline ends. The CDR3 DNA follows: TGTGCCAGCAGATCAGGGGGAGGTCCTACCTACGAGCAGTACTTC. Protein: CASRSGGGPTYEQYF.